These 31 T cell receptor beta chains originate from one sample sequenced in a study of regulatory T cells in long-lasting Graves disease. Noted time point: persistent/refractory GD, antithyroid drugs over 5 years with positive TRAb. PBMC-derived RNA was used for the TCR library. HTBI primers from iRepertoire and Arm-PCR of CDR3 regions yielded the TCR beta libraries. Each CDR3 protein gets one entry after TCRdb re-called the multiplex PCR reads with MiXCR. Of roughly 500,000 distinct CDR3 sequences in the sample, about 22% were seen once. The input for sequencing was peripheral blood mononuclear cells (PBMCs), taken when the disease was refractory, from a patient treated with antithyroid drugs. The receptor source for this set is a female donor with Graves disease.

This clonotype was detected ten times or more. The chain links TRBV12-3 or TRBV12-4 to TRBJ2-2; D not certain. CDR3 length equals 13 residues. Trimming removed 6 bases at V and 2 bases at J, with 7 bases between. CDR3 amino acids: CASSQGNTGELFF. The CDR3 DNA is TGTGCCAGCAGCCAAGGAAACACCGGGGAGCTGTTTTTT.

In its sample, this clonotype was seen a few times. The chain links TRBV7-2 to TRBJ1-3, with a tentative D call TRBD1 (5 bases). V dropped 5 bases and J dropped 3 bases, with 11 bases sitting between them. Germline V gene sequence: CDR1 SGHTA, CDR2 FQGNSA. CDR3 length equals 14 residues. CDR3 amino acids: CASSPKTVGNTIYF. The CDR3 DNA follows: TGTGCCAGCAGCCCAAAGACAGTTGGAAACACCATATATTTT.

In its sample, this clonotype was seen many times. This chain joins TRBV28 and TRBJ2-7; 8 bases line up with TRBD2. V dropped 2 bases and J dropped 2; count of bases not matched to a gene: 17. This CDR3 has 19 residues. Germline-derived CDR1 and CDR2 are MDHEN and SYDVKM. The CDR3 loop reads CASSLRTSWAGGNAYEQYF. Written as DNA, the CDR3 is TGTGCCAGCAGTTTAAGGACTAGTTGGGCGGGAGGTAACGCCTACGAGCAGTACTTC.

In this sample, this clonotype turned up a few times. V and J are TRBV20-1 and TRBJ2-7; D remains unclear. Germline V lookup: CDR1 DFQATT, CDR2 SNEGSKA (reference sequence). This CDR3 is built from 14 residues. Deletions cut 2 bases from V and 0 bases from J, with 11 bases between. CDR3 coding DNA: TGCAGTGCTAGAACTGATCCGATCTCCTACGAGCAGTACTTC. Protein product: CSARTDPISYEQYF.

The CDR3 nucleotides are TGTGCCAGCAGCTCCTGGACAGGGCTGAACACTGAAGCTTTCTTT. It specifies CASSSWTGLNTEAFF. V gene TRBV7-9 combines with J gene TRBJ1-1; 8 bases map to TRBD1. Germline values: CDR1 SEHNR, CDR2 FQNEAQ (reference sequence). The trim removed 4 bases at V and 0 bases at J, leaving 4 bases unmatched. The CDR3 loop spans 15 amino acids.

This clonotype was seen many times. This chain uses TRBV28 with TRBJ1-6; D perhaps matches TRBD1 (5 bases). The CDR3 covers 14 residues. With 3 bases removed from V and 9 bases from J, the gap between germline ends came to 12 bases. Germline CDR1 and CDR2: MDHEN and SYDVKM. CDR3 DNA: TGTGCCAGCAGTTTGGGAGGGGTAGGTTCACCCCTCCACTTT. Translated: CASSLGGVGSPLHF.

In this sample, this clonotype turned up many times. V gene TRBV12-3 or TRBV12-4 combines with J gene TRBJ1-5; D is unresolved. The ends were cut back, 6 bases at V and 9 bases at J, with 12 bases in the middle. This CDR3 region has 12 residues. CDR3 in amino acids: CASSTRRGPQHF. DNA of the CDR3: TGTGCCAGCAGCACACGACGTGGGCCCCAGCATTTT.

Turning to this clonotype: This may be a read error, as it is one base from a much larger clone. The DNA of the CDR3 is TGTGCCAGCAGTTTAATGGGGACATCACCCACGCGTGGCCACACCTTC. Its protein is CASSLMGTSPTRGHTF. This chain connects TRBV27 to TRBJ1-2; tentative D call: TRBD1 (6 bases). The CDR3 has 16 amino acids. CDR1 is MNHEY, CDR2 SMNVEV, per germline (reference sequence).

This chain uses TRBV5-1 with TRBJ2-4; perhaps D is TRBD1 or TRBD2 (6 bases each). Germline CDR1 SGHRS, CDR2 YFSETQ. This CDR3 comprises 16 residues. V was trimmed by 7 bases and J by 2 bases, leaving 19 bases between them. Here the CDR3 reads CASAMGGLGTKNIQYF. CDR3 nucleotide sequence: TGCGCCAGCGCTATGGGGGGCCTTGGGACCAAAAACATTCAGTACTTC.

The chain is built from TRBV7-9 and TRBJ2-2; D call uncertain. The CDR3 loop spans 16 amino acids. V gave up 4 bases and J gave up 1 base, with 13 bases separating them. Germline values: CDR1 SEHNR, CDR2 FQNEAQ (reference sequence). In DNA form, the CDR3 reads TGTGCCAGCAGCTGGCCAGATGGGTGGAACACCGGGGAGCTGTTTTTT. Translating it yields CASSWPDGWNTGELFF.

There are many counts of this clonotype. CDR3 sequence: CASSPDIRGRDGELFF. The CDR3 DNA sequence: TGTGCCAGCAGCCCGGACATCAGGGGGAGGGACGGGGAGCTGTTTTTT. The chain employs TRBV28 and TRBJ2-2; TRBD1 or TRBD2 may be the D gene (7 bases each). The CDR3 contains 16 residues. The V gene lost 6 bases and the J gene lost 7 bases, with 21 bases spanning the gap. Germline V gene data show CDR1 as MDHEN and CDR2 as SYDVKM.

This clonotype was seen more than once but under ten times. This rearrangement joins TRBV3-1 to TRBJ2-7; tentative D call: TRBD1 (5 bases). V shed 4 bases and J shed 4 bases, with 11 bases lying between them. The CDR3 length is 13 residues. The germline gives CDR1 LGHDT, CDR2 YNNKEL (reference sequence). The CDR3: CASSPLRGYEQYF. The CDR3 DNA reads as TGTGCCAGCAGCCCCCTAAGGGGATACGAGCAGTACTTC.

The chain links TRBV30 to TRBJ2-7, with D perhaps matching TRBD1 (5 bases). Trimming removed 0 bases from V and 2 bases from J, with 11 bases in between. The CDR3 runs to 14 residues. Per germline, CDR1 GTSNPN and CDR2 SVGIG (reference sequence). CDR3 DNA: TGTGCCTGGAGTGTACAGGCAGGCACCTACGAGCAGTACTTC. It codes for CAWSVQAGTYEQYF.

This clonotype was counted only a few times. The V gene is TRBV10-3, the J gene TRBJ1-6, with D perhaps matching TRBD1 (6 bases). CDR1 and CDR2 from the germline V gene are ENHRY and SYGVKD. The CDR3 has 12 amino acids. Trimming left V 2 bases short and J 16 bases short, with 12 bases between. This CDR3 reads CAISEPGQLLHF. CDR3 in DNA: TGTGCCATCAGTGAGCCCGGACAGCTGCTCCACTTT.

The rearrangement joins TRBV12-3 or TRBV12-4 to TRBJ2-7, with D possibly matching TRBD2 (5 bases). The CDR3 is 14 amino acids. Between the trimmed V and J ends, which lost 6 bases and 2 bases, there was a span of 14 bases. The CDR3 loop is CASSLLGIPYEQYF. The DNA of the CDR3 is TGTGCCAGCAGCTTACTAGGGATTCCCTACGAGCAGTACTTC.

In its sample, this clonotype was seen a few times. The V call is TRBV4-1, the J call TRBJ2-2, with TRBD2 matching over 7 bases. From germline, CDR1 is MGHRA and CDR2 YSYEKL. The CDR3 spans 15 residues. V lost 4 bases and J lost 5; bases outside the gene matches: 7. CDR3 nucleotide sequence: TGCGCCAGCAGCCCGGAGCCGGGGGGAACCGGGGAGCTGTTTTTT. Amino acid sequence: CASSPEPGGTGELFF.

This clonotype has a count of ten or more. The CDR3 region has the DNA TGTGCCAGCAGTATCCGCCGACAGGGCCGGGACACTGAAGCTTTCTTT. It yields the protein CASSIRRQGRDTEAFF. The V call is TRBV28, the J call TRBJ1-1, with TRBD1 matching over 7 bases. The length of the CDR3 is 16 residues. Germline trimming cut 5 bases from V and 3 bases from J; bases unmatched to any gene: 12. Germline lookup yields CDR1 MDHEN and CDR2 SYDVKM.

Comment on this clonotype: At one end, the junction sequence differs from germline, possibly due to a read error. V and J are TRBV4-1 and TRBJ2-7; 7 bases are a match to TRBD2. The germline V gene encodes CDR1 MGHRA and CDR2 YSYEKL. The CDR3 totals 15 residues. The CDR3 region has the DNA TGCGCCAGCAGGCAAGGGGAGGGGACCACCTACGAGCAGTACTTC. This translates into CASRQGEGTTYEQYF.

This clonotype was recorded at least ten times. The CDR3 nucleotides read TGTGCCAGCAGTTTTTATGGGACTAGCGGAACAGAGCAGTACTTC. This encodes CASSFYGTSGTEQYF. The genes are TRBV12-3 or TRBV12-4 and TRBJ2-7, with TRBD2 matching over 11 bases. The V gene end was trimmed by 3 bases and the J gene end by 7 bases; junction bases not matched to a gene: 8. The CDR3 is made up of 15 amino acids.

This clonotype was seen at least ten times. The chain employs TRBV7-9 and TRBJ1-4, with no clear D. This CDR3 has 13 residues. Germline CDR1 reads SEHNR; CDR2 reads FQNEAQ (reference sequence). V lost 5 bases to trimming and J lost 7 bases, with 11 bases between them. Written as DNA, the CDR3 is TGTGCCAGCAGCGGTGGGGTTGGTGAAAAACTGTTTTTT. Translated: CASSGGVGEKLFF.

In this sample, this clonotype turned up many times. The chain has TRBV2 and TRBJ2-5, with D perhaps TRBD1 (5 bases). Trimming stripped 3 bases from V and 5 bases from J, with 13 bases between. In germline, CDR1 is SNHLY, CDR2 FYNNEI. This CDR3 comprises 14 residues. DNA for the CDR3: TGTGCCAGCAGTGATTTGGGGCCCCGTGAGACCCAGTACTTC. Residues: CASSDLGPRETQYF.

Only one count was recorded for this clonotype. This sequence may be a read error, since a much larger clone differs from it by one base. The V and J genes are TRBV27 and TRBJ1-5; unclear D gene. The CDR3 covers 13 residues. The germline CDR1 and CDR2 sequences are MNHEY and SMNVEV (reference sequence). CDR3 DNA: TGTGCCAGCAGGGAGGGTATCAATCGGCCCCAGCATTTT. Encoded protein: CASREGINRPQHF.

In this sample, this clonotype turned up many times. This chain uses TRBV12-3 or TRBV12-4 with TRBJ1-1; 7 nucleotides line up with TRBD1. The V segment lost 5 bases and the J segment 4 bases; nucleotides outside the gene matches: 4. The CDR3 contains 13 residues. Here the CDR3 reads CASSQQGFTEAFF. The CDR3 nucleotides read TGTGCCAGCAGTCAACAGGGGTTCACTGAAGCTTTCTTT.

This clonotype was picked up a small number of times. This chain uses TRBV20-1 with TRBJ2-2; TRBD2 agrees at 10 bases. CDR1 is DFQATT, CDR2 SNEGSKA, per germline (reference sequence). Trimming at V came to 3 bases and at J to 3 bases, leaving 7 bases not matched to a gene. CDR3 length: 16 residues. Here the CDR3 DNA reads TGCAGTGCTAGCCCGTGGGGGACTAGCGACACCGGGGAGCTGTTTTTT. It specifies CSASPWGTSDTGELFF.

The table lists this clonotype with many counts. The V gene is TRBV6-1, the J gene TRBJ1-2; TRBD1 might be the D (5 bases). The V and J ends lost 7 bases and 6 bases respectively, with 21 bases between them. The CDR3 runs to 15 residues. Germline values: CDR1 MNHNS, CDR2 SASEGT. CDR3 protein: CASTQSPGNRHGYTF. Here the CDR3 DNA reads TGTGCCAGCACCCAATCCCCAGGGAATCGTCATGGCTACACCTTC.

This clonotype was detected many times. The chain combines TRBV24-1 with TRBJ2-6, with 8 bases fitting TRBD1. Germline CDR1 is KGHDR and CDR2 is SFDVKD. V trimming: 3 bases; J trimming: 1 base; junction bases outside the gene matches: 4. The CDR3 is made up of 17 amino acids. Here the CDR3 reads CATSDSRQGSGANVLTF. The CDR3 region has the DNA TGTGCCACCAGTGATAGTCGACAGGGGTCTGGGGCCAACGTCCTGACTTTC.

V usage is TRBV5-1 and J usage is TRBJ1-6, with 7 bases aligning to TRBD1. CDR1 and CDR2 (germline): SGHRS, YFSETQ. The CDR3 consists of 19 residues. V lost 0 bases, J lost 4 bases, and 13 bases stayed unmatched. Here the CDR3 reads CASSLEPGMDRRYNSPLHF. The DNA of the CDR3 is TGCGCCAGCAGCTTGGAACCGGGGATGGACAGGCGTTATAATTCACCCCTCCACTTT.

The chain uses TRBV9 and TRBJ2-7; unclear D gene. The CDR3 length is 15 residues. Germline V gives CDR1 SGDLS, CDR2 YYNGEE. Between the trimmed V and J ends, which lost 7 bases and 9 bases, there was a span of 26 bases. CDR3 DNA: TGTGCCAGCTCACCACTTCATCGGAGAACTACGAGGCAGTACTTC. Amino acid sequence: CASSPLHRRTTRQYF.

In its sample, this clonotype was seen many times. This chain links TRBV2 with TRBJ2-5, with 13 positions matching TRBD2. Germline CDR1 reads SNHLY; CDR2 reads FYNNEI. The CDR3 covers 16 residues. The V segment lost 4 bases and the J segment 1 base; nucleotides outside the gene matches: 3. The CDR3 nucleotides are TGTGCCAGCAGTGCGACTAGCGGGGGGTCCCAAGAGACCCAGTACTTC. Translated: CASSATSGGSQETQYF.

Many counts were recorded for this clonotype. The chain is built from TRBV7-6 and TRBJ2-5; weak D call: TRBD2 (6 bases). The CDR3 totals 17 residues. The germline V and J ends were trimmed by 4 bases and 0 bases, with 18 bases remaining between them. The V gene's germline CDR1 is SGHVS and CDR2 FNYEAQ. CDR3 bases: TGTGCCAGCAGCTCCATATCCGGCCTAGCGAACCAAGAGACCCAGTACTTC. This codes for CASSSISGLANQETQYF.

Written as DNA, the CDR3 is TGCAGTGCTACTAGCGGGAGTCTGGACGAGCAGTACTTC. Translated: CSATSGSLDEQYF. The V and J genes are TRBV20-1 and TRBJ2-7; TRBD2 matches at 10 bases. CDR3 length: 13 amino acids. The V and J ends lost 4 bases and 5 bases, in that order; junction bases with no gene match: 5. Germline loops: CDR1 DFQATT, CDR2 SNEGSKA (reference sequence).